One sample yielded the 23 T cell receptor beta chains listed below, sequenced in a study of T cells in Graves' hyperthyroidism and ophthalmopathy. What was amplified from RNA transcripts were TCR beta CDR3 regions. First-round RT-PCR with HTBI primers amplified the TCR CDR3 region. TCRdb fed the multiplex PCR reads into MiXCR, producing one record per CDR3 protein. The sample includes about 290,000 distinct CDR3 sequences, about 14% of them seen just once. Source material: blood. All receptors come from a young woman with Graves' hyperthyroidism that later progressed to Graves' ophthalmopathy.

This clonotype was detected many times. The V gene is TRBV6-1, the J gene TRBJ1-1; 7 nucleotides line up with TRBD1. Germline trimming cut 0 bases from V and 0 bases from J; bases unmatched to any gene: 13. From germline, CDR1 is MNHNS and CDR2 SASEGT. CDR3 length: 19 residues. The CDR3 sequence: CASSEAGGRVGVMNTEAFF. The CDR3 coding sequence is TGTGCCAGCAGTGAAGCAGGGGGCAGGGTCGGTGTCATGAACACTGAAGCTTTCTTT.

This clonotype has ten or more counts. The J gene is TRBJ2-7, the V gene TRBV20-1; 8 nucleotides line up with TRBD2. The CDR3 is made up of 20 amino acids. Germline V CDR1 and CDR2: DFQATT, SNEGSKA (reference sequence). After removal of 3 bases from V and 7 bases from J, the junction contained 29 bases not matched to a gene. As DNA, the CDR3 is TGCAGTGCTAGTCCCGCCCCGGGACCGTCAGCAGCGGGAGACCTTGGAGAGCAGTACTTC. Protein product: CSASPAPGPSAAGDLGEQYF.

There are many counts of this clonotype. The chain has TRBV9 and TRBJ2-3; no definite D call. Between the trimmed V and J ends, which lost 2 bases and 5 bases, there was a span of 6 bases. Germline loops: CDR1 SGDLS, CDR2 YYNGEE. The CDR3 extends over 12 amino acids. In DNA form, the CDR3 reads TGTGCCAGCAGCGTGGAAAGAGATACGCAGTATTTT. It is translated as CASSVERDTQYF.

This clonotype was seen repeatedly, ten times or more. The chain carries TRBV20-1 and TRBJ2-3; D gene uncertain. Trimming removed 1 base at V and 6 bases at J, with 20 bases between. The CDR3 runs to 16 residues. Germline V gene data show CDR1 as DFQATT and CDR2 as SNEGSKA (reference sequence). CDR3 nucleotides: TGCAGTGCTAGAGCTTACGTACATGTCTCCGTTGATACGCAGTATTTT. Encoded protein: CSARAYVHVSVDTQYF.

This clonotype was counted many times. This chain's CDR3 is CASRYGRNTEAFF. The DNA of the CDR3 is TGTGCCAGCAGGTACGGGAGAAACACTGAAGCTTTCTTT. The rearrangement links TRBV5-4 to TRBJ1-1; no firm D call. V lost 5 bases to trimming and J lost 2 bases, with 10 bases between them. CDR1 is SGHNT, CDR2 YYREEE, per germline (reference sequence). The CDR3 runs to 13 residues.

This clonotype was detected ten times or more. V usage is TRBV5-4 and J usage is TRBJ2-1, with a weak D call TRBD1 (5 bases). The CDR3 spans 15 residues. V was pared by 0 bases and J by 6 bases, with 13 bases between. CDR1 and CDR2 from the germline V gene are SGHNT and YYREEE (reference sequence). As DNA, the CDR3 is TGTGCCAGCAGCTTGGAGCTACAGGCTCCCAATGAGCAGTTCTTC. Amino acids: CASSLELQAPNEQFF.

This clonotype was detected ten times or more. The V call is TRBV6-1, the J call TRBJ2-3; 10 bases line up with TRBD1. Per the germline V gene, CDR1 is MNHNS and CDR2 is SASEGT. Losses at the gene ends were 5 bases for V and 5 bases for J; bases not matched to a gene: 7. This CDR3 contains 15 residues. This chain's CDR3 is CASSRQGAGEDTQYF. The CDR3, as DNA: TGTGCCAGCAGTCGACAGGGGGCAGGGGAAGATACGCAGTATTTT.

This chain uses TRBV12-3 or TRBV12-4 with TRBJ2-3, with 8 positions matching TRBD1. The CDR3 consists of 14 residues. The ends lost 7 bases at V and 2 bases at J; junction bases unmatched: 5. Here the CDR3 reads CASTMTGATDTQYF. In DNA, the CDR3 is TGTGCCAGCACAATGACAGGGGCCACAGATACGCAGTATTTT.

In regard to this clonotype: It may be a read error: a sequence one base away is much more abundant. The chain uses TRBV12-3 or TRBV12-4 and TRBJ2-7; D is uncertain. The CDR3 sequence is 14 residues long. The CDR3 DNA follows: TGTACCAGCAGTTTTGTAGCAGGAGCCTACGAGCAGTACTTC. Residues: CTSSFVAGAYEQYF.

Here the CDR3 DNA reads TGTGCCAGCAGCCAAGAAGGTTGGGGATCGGGAGGGGACGGGGGTGAGCAGTTCTTC. It yields the protein CASSQEGWGSGGDGGEQFF. The chain couples TRBV4-2 to TRBJ2-1; 8 nucleotides align to TRBD2. The CDR3 sequence is 19 residues long. Germline CDR1 and CDR2: LGHNA and YNFKEQ. V dropped 0 bases and J dropped 9; count of bases not matched to a gene: 19.

This clonotype was seen repeatedly, ten times or more. J is TRBJ2-3 and V is TRBV7-3; TRBD2 matches 7 bases. CDR1 is SGHTA, CDR2 FQGTGA, per germline. J was trimmed by 3 bases and V by 1 base; bases with no gene match: 10. This CDR3 is built from 17 residues. The CDR3 spells CASSLSPSGWGTDTQYF. CDR3 sequence (DNA): TGTGCCAGCAGCTTAAGTCCTAGCGGATGGGGTACAGATACGCAGTATTTT.

V and J are TRBV5-8 and TRBJ2-7; 13 bases agree with TRBD2. V dropped 0 bases and J dropped 6; count of bases not matched to a gene: 6. Per germline, CDR1 SGHTS and CDR2 YDEGEE. The CDR3 consists of 16 residues. DNA for the CDR3: TGTGCCAGCAGCTTGGGGGGGACTAGCGGGAAGGGCGAGCAGTACTTC. Translated, it gives CASSLGGTSGKGEQYF.

There are many counts of this clonotype. The CDR3 DNA is TGTGCCAGCAGCAGGGGACATGATACGCAGTATTTT. Encoded protein: CASSRGHDTQYF. The V and J genes are TRBV7-3 and TRBJ2-3, with TRBD1 as a possible D gene (6 bases). The CDR3 totals 12 residues. V was trimmed by 5 bases and J by 6 bases, leaving 9 bases between them. Looked up from germline, CDR1 is SGHTA and CDR2 is FQGTGA.

A few counts support this clonotype. The gene calls are TRBV9 and TRBJ2-5; perhaps TRBD2 as D (5 bases). V lost 0 bases and J lost 2, with 14 bases in between. CDR3 length: 16 amino acids. Germline CDR1 SGDLS, CDR2 YYNGEE. This CDR3 reads CASSVGVAGGQETQYF. The CDR3, as DNA: TGTGCCAGCAGCGTAGGAGTAGCAGGCGGGCAAGAGACCCAGTACTTC. Full variable domain (remainder filled in from reference TRBV9 and TRBJ2-5): DSGVTQTPKHLITATGQRVTLRCSPRSGDLSVYWYQQSLDQGLQFLIQYYNGEERAKGNILERFSAQQFPDLHSELNLSSLELGDSALYFCASSVGVAGGQETQYFGPGTRLLVL.

This clonotype was counted at least ten times. Here the CDR3 reads CASSQGTTAPYEQYF. Here the CDR3 DNA reads TGTGCCAGCAGCCAAGGGACTACCGCCCCCTACGAGCAGTACTTC. This chain links TRBV3-1 with TRBJ2-7; the D gene is possibly TRBD2 (6 bases). Germline loops: CDR1 LGHDT, CDR2 YNNKEL (reference sequence). The CDR3 is 15 residues long. V was pared by 1 base and J by 2 bases, with 12 bases between.

This clonotype was seen at least ten times. This chain connects TRBV6-5 to TRBJ2-3; the match to TRBD1 covers 9 bases. V trimming: 2 bases; J trimming: 6 bases; junction bases outside the gene matches: 3. The CDR3 sequence is 14 residues long. Germline V lookup: CDR1 MNHEY, CDR2 SVGAGI. CDR3 region: CASSYGTGTDTQYF. CDR3 nucleotide sequence: TGTGCCAGCAGTTACGGGACAGGGACCGATACGCAGTATTTT.

This clonotype was recorded many times. The chain couples TRBV6-1 to TRBJ2-3; D might be TRBD1 (6 bases). Germline CDR1 is MNHNS and CDR2 is SASEGT. The CDR3 runs to 14 residues. V gave up 7 bases and J gave up 0 bases, with 11 bases separating them. CDR3 coding DNA: TGTGCCAGCAAATTACAGGGCAGCACAGATACGCAGTATTTT. This sequence encodes CASKLQGSTDTQYF.

This clonotype has more than one count but fewer than ten. The chain combines TRBV7-3 with TRBJ2-3; 9 nucleotides match TRBD2. The CDR3 is 16 residues long. CDR1 and CDR2 from the germline V gene are SGHTA and FQGTGA. V was clipped by 0 bases and J by 3 bases; unmatched bases: 4. The CDR3 reads CASSLTPSGNTDTQYF. The CDR3 region has the DNA TGTGCCAGCAGCTTAACGCCTAGCGGGAATACAGATACGCAGTATTTT.

This clonotype was seen ten or more times. This rearrangement joins TRBV2 to TRBJ1-2, with TRBD1 as a possible D gene (6 bases). This CDR3 is built from 11 residues. In germline, CDR1 is SNHLY, CDR2 FYNNEI. The V and J ends lost 4 bases and 9 bases respectively, with 9 bases between them. The CDR3 sequence is CASSAQGRYTF. The CDR3 region has the DNA TGTGCCAGCAGTGCACAGGGCCGCTACACCTTC.

There are many counts of this clonotype. The chain employs TRBV18 and TRBJ1-5; D is possibly TRBD1 (5 bases). The CDR3 covers 15 residues. Germline-derived CDR1 and CDR2 are KGHSH and LQKENI. The V and J ends lost 4 bases and 4 bases respectively, with 14 bases between them. CDR3 nucleotide sequence: TGTGCCAGCTCACGAGGGGCAGTCGATAATCAGCCCCAGCATTTT. Translating gives CASSRGAVDNQPQHF.

This clonotype was detected many times. This chain joins TRBV6-2 or TRBV6-3 and TRBJ1-1; D possibly corresponds to TRBD1 (5 bases). This CDR3 spans 15 amino acids. Trimming cost V 7 bases and J 0 bases, with 15 bases left between them. In germline, CDR1 is MNHEY, CDR2 SVGEGT. The CDR3 protein is CASTLTRQLNTEAFF. CDR3 DNA sequence: TGTGCCAGCACTCTAACGAGACAGCTGAACACTGAAGCTTTCTTT.

This clonotype has only a few counts. The V gene is TRBV7-8, the J gene TRBJ2-7, with TRBD2 identical over 13 bases. This CDR3 comprises 15 residues. Germline CDR1 and CDR2: SGHVS and FQNEAQ. Trimming cost V 5 bases and J 5 bases; bases outside gene matches: 6. The CDR3 coding sequence is TGTGCCAGCAGCCAAAGACTAGCGGGAGGCCACGAGCAGTACTTC. Its translation: CASSQRLAGGHEQYF.

V usage is TRBV19 and J usage is TRBJ2-7; D not certain. The CDR3 is 14 residues long. V lost 5 bases and J 6 bases, leaving 17 bases between the germline ends. Germline CDR1 is LNHDA and CDR2 is SQIVND (reference sequence). CDR3 in DNA: TGTGCCAGTAGTCCTAGGACGGGTGGGCTCGAGCAGTACTTC. It encodes CASSPRTGGLEQYF.